Following are 11 T cell receptor beta chains from one sample sequenced in a study of blood T cell repertoires in COVID-19. Using immunoSEQ multiplex PCR, the repertoire was profiled, and TCRdb retains in-frame clones only, with some absent. The repertoire holds about 83,000 clones, with 90% as singletons. The specimen sequenced was peripheral blood. The origin of the receptors is a woman aged 80 or over with active or convalescent COVID-19.

The rearrangement uses TRBV6-2 or TRBV6-3 and TRBJ1-5; perhaps TRBD1 as D (6 bases). CDR1 MNHEY and CDR2 SVGEGT come from the germline V gene. Trimming cost V 0 bases and J 3 bases, with 12 bases left between them. The CDR3 loop spans 16 amino acids. The CDR3 is CASSYSSTGLNQPQHF. The CDR3, as DNA: TGTGCCAGCAGTTACTCCTCCACAGGGCTCAATCAGCCCCAGCATTTT.

This chain links TRBV30 with TRBJ1-1; D is possibly TRBD1 (6 bases). Germline lookup yields CDR1 GTSNPN and CDR2 SVGIG (reference sequence). CDR3 length: 12 amino acids. V shed 3 bases and J shed 5 bases, with 10 bases lying between them. The CDR3 sequence is CAWRDRGTEAFF. The CDR3 bases are TGTGCCTGGAGAGATAGGGGGACTGAAGCTTTCTTT.

The J gene is TRBJ2-7, the V gene TRBV2; tentative D call: TRBD2 (7 bases). The CDR3 length is 16 residues. CDR1 and CDR2 from the germline V gene are SNHLY and FYNNEI. Trimming shortened V by 2 bases and J by 1 base, and 15 bases separated the two germline ends. CDR3 bases: TGTGCCAGCAGTGAAAGGGGGGGGATGAAGTCCTACGAGCAGTACTTC. The encoded protein is CASSERGGMKSYEQYF. The full variable domain, rest sourced from reference TRBV2 and TRBJ2-7, is EPEVTQTPSHQVTQMGQEVILRCVPISNHLYFYWYRQILGQKVEFLVSFYNNEISEKSEIFDDQFSVERPDGSNFTLKIRSTKLEDSAMYFCASSERGGMKSYEQYFGPGTRLTVT.

The chain links TRBV6-2 or TRBV6-3 to TRBJ1-2; 7 nucleotides line up with TRBD1. The germline CDR1 and CDR2 sequences are MNHEY and SVGEGT. The CDR3 has 15 residues. V trimming: 2 bases; J trimming: 5 bases; junction bases outside the gene matches: 8. CDR3 region: CASSYTTGSVYGYTF. DNA for the CDR3: TGTGCCAGCAGTTACACGACAGGGTCCGTATATGGCTACACCTTC.

The chain carries TRBV5-1 and TRBJ2-7, with 7 bases matching TRBD1. Looked up from germline, CDR1 is SGHRS and CDR2 is YFSETQ. The CDR3 is made up of 15 amino acids. After removal of 1 base from V and 2 bases from J, the junction contained 6 bases not matched to a gene. CDR3 in amino acids: CASSLIPGGAYEQYF. DNA of the CDR3: TGCGCCAGCAGCTTGATCCCAGGGGGAGCCTACGAGCAGTACTTC.

V usage is TRBV28 and J usage is TRBJ1-1; 8 bases map to TRBD1. Trimming at V came to 3 bases and at J to 6 bases, leaving 12 bases not matched to a gene. From germline, CDR1 is MDHEN and CDR2 SYDVKM. The CDR3 covers 16 residues. This chain's CDR3 is CASSLAGGFSLSEAFF. In DNA, the CDR3 is TGTGCCAGCAGTTTGGCAGGGGGCTTTTCTTTATCTGAAGCTTTCTTT.

V is TRBV18 and J is TRBJ1-1; D is uncertain. V lost 1 base, J lost 0 bases, and 15 bases lay in between. CDR1 is KGHSH, CDR2 LQKENI, per germline. The CDR3 consists of 17 residues. CDR3 amino acids: CASSPRGPVQMNTEAFF. The DNA of the CDR3 is TGTGCCAGCTCACCACGAGGGCCAGTCCAGATGAACACTGAAGCTTTCTTT.

This sequence joins TRBV19 and TRBJ2-3; TRBD2 matches at 11 bases. The CDR3 is 18 amino acids. Trimming took 0 bases from V and 4 from J; bases not matched to a gene: 9. Looked up from germline, CDR1 is LNHDA and CDR2 is SQIVND (reference sequence). CDR3 nucleotides: TGTGCCAGTAGTATAGATCAAAGTAGCGGGGGGGCTGCAGATACGCAGTATTTT. It is translated as CASSIDQSSGGAADTQYF.

In DNA form, the CDR3 reads TGTGCCAGCAATCCGGAGGAGCAGTTCTTC. The encoded protein is CASNPEEQFF. The rearrangement uses TRBV27 and TRBJ2-1; D remains ambiguous. V was shortened by 7 bases and J by 10 bases, with 8 bases between the two germline ends. Germline V gives CDR1 MNHEY, CDR2 SMNVEV (reference sequence). This CDR3 contains 10 residues.

This chain connects TRBV6-5 to TRBJ1-2; D is perhaps TRBD1 (6 bases). CDR3 length: 13 residues. CDR1 and CDR2 from the germline V gene are MNHEY and SVGAGI. V was clipped by 7 bases and J by 2 bases, with 11 bases between them. For the CDR3, the DNA is TGTGCCAGCACCGTGAGGGGGAACTATGGCTACACCTTC. Its translation: CASTVRGNYGYTF.

The V call is TRBV12-3 or TRBV12-4, the J call TRBJ1-1, with 8 bases aligning to TRBD1. This CDR3 region has 13 residues. After removal of 2 bases from V and 4 bases from J, the junction contained 0 bases not matched to a gene. Here the CDR3 reads CASSLQGATEAFF. The CDR3 nucleotides read TGTGCCAGCAGTTTACAGGGGGCCACTGAAGCTTTCTTT.